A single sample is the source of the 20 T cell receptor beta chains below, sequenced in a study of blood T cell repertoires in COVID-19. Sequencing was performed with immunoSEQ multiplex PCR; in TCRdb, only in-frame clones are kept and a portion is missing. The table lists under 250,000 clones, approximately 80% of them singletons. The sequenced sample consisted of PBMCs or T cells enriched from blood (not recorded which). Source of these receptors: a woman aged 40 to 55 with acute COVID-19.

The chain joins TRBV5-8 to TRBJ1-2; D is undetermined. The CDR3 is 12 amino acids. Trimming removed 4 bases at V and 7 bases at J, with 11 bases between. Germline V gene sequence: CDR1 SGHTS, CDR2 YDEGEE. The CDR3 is CASSGLKGGYTF. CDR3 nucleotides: TGTGCCAGCAGCGGACTAAAGGGTGGCTACACCTTC. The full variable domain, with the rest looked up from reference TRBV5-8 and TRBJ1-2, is EAGVTQSPTHLIKTRGQQATLRCSPISGHTSVYWYQQALGLGLQFLLWYDEGEERNRGNFPPRFSGRQFPNYSSELNVNALELEDSALYLCASSGLKGGYTFGSGTRLTVV.

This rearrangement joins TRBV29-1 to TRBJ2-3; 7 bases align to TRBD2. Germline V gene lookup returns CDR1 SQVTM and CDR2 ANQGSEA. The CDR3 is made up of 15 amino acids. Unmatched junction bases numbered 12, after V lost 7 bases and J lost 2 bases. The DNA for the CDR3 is TGCAGCGCAAAAGGGTCTAGCGGACTCACAGATACGCAGTATTTT. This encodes CSAKGSSGLTDTQYF.

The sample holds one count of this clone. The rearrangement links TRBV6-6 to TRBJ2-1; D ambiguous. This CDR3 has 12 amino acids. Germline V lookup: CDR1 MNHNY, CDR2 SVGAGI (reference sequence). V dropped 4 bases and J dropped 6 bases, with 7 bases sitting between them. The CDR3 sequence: CASSFLGNEQFF. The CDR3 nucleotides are TGTGCCAGCAGTTTCCTAGGCAATGAGCAGTTCTTC.

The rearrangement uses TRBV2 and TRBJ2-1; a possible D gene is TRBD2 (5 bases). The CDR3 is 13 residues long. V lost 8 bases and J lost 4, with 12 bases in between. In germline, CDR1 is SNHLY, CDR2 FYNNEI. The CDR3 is CASGGDSYNEQFF. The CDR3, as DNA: TGTGCCAGCGGAGGCGACTCATACAATGAGCAGTTCTTC.

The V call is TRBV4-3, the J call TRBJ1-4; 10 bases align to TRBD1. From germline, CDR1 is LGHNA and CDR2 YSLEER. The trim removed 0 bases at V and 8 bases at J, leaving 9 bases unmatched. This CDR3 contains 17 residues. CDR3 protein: CASSQELPGTGDEKLFF. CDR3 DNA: TGCGCCAGCAGCCAAGAATTACCCGGGACAGGGGACGAAAAACTGTTTTTT.

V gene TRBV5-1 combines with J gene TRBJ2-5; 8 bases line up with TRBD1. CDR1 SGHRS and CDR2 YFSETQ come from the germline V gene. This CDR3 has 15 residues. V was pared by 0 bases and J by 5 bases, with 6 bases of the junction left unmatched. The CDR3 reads CASSLDPGGGETQYF. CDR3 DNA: TGCGCCAGCAGCTTGGATCCAGGGGGCGGGGAGACCCAGTACTTC.

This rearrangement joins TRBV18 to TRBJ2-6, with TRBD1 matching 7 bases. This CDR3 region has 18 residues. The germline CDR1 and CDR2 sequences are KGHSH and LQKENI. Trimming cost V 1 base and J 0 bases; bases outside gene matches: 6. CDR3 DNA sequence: TGTGCCAGCTCACCACGGACAGGATCCCTCTCTGGGGCCAACGTCCTGACTTTC. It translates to CASSPRTGSLSGANVLTF.

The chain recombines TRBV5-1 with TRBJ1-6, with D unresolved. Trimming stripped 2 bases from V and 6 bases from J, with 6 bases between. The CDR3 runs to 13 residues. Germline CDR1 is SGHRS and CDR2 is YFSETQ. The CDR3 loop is CASSLNSNSPLHF. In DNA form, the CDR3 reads TGCGCCAGCAGCTTAAACAGTAATTCACCCCTCCACTTT. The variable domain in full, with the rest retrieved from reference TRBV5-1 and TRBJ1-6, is KAGVTQTPRYLIKTRGQQVTLSCSPISGHRSVSWYQQTPGQGLQFLFEYFSETQRNKGNFPGRFSGRQFSNSRSEMNVSTLELGDSALYLCASSLNSNSPLHFGNGTRLTVT.

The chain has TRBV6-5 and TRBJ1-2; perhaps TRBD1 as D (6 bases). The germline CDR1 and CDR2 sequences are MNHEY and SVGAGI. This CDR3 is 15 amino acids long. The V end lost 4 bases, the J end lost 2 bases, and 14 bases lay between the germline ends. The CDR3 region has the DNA TGTGCCAGCAGTTGGTGGACAGAAAGGAACTATGGCTACACCTTC. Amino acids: CASSWWTERNYGYTF.

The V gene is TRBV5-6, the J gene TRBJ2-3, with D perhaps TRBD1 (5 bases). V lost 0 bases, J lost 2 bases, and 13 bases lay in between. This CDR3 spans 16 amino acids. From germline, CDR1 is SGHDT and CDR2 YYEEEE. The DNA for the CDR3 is TGTGCCAGCAGCTTGGGGGGCCCAACAGACACAGATACGCAGTATTTT. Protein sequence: CASSLGGPTDTDTQYF.

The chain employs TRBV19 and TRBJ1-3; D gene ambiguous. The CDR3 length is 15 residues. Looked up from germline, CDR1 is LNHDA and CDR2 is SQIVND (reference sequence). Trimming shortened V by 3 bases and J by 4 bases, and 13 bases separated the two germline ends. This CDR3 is CASSISGAGGNTIYF. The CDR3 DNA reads TGTGCCAGTAGTATCTCAGGTGCCGGAGGAAACACCATATATTTT.

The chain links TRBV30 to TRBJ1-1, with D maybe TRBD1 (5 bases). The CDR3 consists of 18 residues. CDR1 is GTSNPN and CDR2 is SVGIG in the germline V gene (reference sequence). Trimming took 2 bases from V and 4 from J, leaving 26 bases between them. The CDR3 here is CAWSKGGRDHGMFTEAFF. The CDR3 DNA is TGTGCCTGGAGTAAAGGTGGGAGGGACCACGGTATGTTCACTGAAGCTTTCTTT. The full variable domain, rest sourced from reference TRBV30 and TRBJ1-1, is SQTIHQWPATLVQPVGSPLSLECTVEGTSNPNLYWYRQAAGRGLQLLFYSVGIGQISSEVPQNLSASRPQDRQFILSSKKLLLSDSGFYLCAWSKGGRDHGMFTEAFFGQGTRLTVV.

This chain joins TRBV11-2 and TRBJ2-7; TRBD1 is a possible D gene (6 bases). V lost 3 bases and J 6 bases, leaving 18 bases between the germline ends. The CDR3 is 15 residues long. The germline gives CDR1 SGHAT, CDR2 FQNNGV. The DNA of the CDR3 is TGTGCCAGCAGCTTGGTCCACAGGGCCTCCCTCGAGCAGTACTTC. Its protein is CASSLVHRASLEQYF.

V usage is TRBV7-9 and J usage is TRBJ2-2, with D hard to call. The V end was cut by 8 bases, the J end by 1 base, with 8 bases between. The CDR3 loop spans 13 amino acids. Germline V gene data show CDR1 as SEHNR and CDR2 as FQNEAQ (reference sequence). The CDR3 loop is CASYERNTGELFF. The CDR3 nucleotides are TGTGCCAGCTACGAGAGGAACACCGGGGAGCTGTTTTTT.

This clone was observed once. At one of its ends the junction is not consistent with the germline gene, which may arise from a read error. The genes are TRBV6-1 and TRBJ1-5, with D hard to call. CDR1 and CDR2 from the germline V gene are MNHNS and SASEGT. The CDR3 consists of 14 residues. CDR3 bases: TGTGCCAGCAATGAAGGTTATAGCAATCAGCCCCAGCATTTT. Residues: CASNEGYSNQPQHF.

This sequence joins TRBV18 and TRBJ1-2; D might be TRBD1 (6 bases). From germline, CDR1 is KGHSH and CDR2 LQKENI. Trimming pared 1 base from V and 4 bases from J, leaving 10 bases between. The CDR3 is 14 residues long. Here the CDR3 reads CASSPLGAGYGYTF. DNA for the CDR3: TGTGCCAGCTCACCACTGGGGGCGGGCTATGGCTACACCTTC.

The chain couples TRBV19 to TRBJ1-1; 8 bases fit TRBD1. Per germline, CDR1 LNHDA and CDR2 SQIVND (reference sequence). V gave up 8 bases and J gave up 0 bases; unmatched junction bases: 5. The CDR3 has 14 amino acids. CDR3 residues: CASETGGMNTEAFF. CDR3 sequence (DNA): TGTGCCAGTGAAACAGGGGGGATGAACACTGAAGCTTTCTTT.

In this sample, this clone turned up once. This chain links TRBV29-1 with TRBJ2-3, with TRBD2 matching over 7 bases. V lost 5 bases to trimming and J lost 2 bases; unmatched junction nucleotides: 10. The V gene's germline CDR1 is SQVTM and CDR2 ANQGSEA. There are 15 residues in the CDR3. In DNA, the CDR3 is TGCAGCGTTTTTCCGTTGGGGGGGACCACAGATACGCAGTATTTT. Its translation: CSVFPLGGTTDTQYF.

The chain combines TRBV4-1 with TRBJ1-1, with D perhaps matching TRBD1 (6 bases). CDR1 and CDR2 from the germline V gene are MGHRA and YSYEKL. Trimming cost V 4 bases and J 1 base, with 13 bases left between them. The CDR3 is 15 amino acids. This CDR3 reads CASSRQGTQNTEAFF. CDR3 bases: TGCGCCAGCAGCCGGCAGGGGACCCAGAACACTGAAGCTTTCTTT.

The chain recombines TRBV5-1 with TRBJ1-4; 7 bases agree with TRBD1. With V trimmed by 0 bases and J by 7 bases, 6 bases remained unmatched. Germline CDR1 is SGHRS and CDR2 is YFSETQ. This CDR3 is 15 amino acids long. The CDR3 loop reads CASSLAESGGEKLFF. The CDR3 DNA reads TGCGCCAGCAGCTTGGCCGAGTCAGGGGGTGAAAAACTGTTTTTT.